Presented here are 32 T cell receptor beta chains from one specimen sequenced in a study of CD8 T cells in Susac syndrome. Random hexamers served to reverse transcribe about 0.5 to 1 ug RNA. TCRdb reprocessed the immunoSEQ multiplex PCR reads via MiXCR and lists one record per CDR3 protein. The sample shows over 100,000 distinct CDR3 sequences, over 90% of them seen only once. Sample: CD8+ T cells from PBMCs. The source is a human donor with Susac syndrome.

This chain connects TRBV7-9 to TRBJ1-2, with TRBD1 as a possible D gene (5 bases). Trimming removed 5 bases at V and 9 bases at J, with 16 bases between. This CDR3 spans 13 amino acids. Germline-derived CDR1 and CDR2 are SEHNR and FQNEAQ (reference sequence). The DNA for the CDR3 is TGTGCCAGCAGCACCCCGGGGGGTCTTAGCTACACCTTC. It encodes CASSTPGGLSYTF.

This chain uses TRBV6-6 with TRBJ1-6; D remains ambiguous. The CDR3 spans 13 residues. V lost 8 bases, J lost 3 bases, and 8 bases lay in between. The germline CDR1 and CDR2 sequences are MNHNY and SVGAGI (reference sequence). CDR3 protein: CASSDHYNSPLHF. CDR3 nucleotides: TGTGCCAGCTCGGACCACTATAATTCACCCCTCCACTTT.

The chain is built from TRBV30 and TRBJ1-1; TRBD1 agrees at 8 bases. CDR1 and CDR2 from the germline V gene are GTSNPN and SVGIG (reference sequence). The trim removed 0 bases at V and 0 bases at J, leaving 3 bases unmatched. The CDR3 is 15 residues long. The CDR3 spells CAWSVTTGVNTEAFF. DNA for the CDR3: TGTGCCTGGAGTGTAACGACAGGGGTGAACACTGAAGCTTTCTTT.

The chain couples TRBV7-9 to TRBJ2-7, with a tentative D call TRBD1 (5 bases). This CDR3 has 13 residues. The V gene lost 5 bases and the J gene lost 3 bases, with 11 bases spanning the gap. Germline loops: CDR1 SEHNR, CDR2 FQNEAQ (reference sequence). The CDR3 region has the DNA TGTGCCAGCAGCCCTCCCCAGGGCTACGAGCAGTACTTC. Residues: CASSPPQGYEQYF.

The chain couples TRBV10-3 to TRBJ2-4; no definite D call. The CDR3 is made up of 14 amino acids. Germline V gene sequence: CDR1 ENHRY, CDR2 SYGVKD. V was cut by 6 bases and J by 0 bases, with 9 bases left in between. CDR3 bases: TGTGCCATCAGCGACCCTGTAGCCAAAAACATTCAGTACTTC. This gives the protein CAISDPVAKNIQYF.

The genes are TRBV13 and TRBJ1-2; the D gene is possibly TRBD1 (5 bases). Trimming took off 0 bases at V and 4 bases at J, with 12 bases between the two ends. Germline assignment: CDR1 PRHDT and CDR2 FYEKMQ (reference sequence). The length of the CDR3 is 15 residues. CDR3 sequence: CASSLGGAQLYGYTF. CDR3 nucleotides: TGTGCCAGCAGCTTAGGAGGGGCACAACTCTATGGCTACACCTTC.

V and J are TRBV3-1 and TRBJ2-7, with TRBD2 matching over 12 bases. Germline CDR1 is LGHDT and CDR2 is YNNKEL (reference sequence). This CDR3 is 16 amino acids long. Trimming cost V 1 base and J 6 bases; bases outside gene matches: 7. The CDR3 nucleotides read TGTGCCAGCAGCCAAGCCATACTAGCGGGGGGACGCGAGCAGTACTTC. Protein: CASSQAILAGGREQYF.

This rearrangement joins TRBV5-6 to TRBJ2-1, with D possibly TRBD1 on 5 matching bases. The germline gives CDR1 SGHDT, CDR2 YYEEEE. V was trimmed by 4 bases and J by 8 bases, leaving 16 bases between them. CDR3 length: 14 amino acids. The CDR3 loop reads CASSPRTRSDEQFF. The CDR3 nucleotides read TGTGCCAGCAGCCCCAGGACAAGGTCCGATGAGCAGTTCTTC.

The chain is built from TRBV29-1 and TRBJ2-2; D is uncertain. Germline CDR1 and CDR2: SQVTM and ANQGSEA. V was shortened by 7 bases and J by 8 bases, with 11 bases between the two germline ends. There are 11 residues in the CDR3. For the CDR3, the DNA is TGCAGCGCGGAGTTACAGGGGGAGCTGTTTTTT. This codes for CSAELQGELFF.

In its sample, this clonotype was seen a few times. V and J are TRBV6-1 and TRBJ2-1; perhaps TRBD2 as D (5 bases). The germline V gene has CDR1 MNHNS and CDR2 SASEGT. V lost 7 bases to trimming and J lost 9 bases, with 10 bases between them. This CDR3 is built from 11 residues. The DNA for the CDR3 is TGTGCCAGCACCGAGGGTAGTGAGCAGTTCTTC. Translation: CASTEGSEQFF.

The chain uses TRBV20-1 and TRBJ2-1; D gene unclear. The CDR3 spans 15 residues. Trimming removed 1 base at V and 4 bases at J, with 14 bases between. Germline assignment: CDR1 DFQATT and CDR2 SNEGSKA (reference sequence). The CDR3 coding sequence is TGCAGTGCTAGAGTTCCTCTTCGAGATTACAATGAGCAGTTCTTC. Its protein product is CSARVPLRDYNEQFF.

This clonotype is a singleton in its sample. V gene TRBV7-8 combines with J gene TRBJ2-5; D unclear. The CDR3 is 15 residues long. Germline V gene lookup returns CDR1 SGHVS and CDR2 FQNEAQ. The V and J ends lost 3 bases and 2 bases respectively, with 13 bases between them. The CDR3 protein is CASSFVSMGQETQYF. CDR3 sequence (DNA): TGTGCCAGCAGCTTTGTTTCGATGGGACAAGAGACCCAGTACTTC. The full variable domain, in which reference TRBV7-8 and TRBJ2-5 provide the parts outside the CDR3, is GAGVSQSPRYKVAKRGQDVALRCDPISGHVSLFWYQQALGQGPEFLTYFQNEAQLDKSGLPSDRFFAERPEGSVSTLKIQRTQQEDSAVYLCASSFVSMGQETQYFGPGTRLLVL.

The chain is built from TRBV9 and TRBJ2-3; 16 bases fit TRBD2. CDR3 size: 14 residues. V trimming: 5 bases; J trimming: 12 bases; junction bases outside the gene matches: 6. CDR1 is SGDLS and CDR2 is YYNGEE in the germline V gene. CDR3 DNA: TGTGCCAGCAGTCCGGGACTAGCGGGGGGGACCCAGTATTTT. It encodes CASSPGLAGGTQYF. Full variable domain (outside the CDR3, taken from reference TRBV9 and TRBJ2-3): DSGVTQTPKHLITATGQRVTLRCSPRSGDLSVYWYQQSLDQGLQFLIQYYNGEERAKGNILERFSAQQFPDLHSELNLSSLELGDSALYFCASSPGLAGGTQYFGPGTRLTVL.

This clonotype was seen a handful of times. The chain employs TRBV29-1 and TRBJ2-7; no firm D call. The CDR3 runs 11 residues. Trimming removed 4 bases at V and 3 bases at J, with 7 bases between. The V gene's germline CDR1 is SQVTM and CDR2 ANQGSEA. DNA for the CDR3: TGCAGCGTTGGCGGACGCTACGAGCAGTACTTC. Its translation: CSVGGRYEQYF.

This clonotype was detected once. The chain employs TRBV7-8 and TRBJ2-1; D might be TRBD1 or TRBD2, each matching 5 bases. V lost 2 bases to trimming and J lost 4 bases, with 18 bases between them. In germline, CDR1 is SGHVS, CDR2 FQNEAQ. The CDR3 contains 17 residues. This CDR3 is CASSLTSWDASYNEQFF. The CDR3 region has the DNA TGTGCCAGCAGCTTAACGTCCTGGGACGCGAGTTACAATGAGCAGTTCTTC.

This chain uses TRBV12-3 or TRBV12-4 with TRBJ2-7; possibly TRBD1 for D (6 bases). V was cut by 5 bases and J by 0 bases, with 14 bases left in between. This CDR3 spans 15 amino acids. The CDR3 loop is CASSPPGQFSYEQYF. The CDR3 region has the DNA TGTGCCAGCAGTCCCCCCGGACAGTTCTCCTACGAGCAGTACTTC.

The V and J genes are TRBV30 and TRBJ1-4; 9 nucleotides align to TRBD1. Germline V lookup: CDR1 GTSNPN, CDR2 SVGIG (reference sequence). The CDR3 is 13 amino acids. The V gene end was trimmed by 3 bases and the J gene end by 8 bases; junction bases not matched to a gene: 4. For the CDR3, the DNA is TGTGCCTGGAGCGGGACAGGGAGGGAAAAACTGTTTTTT. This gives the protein CAWSGTGREKLFF.

CDR3 nucleotide sequence: TGCAGTGCCCTGGAGAAGGGAACCAAAAACATTCAGTACTTC. This sequence encodes CSALEKGTKNIQYF. This chain joins TRBV20-1 and TRBJ2-4; D ambiguous. Germline loops: CDR1 DFQATT, CDR2 SNEGSKA (reference sequence). The CDR3 loop spans 14 amino acids. The V gene lost 6 bases and the J gene lost 2 bases, with 14 bases spanning the gap.

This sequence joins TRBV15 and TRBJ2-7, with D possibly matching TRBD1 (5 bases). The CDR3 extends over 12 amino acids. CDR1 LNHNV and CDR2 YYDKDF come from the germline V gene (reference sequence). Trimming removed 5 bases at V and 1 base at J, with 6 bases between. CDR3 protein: CATSDSSYEQYF. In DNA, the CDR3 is TGTGCCACCAGCGACAGTTCCTACGAGCAGTACTTC.

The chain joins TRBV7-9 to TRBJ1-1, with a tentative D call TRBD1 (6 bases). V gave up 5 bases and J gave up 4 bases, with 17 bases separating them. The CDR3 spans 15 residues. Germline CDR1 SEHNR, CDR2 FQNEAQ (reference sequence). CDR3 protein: CASSPTSDRITEAFF. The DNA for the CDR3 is TGTGCCAGCAGCCCCACTTCCGACAGGATCACTGAAGCTTTCTTT.

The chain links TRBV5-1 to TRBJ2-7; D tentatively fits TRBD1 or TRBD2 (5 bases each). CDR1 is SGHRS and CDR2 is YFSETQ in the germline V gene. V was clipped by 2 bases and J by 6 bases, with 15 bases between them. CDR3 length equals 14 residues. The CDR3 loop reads CASSFPGTLSEQYF. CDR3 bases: TGCGCCAGCAGCTTTCCTGGGACCCTGAGCGAGCAGTACTTC.

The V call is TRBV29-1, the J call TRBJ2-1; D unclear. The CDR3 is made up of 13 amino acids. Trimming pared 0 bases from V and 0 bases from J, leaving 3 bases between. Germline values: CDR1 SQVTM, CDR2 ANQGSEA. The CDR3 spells CSVEDSSYNEQFF. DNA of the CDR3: TGCAGCGTTGAAGACAGCTCCTACAATGAGCAGTTCTTC.

CDR3 sequence (DNA): TGTGCCAGCTTAGCTAGCGGCACAGATACGCAGTATTTT. Protein product: CASLASGTDTQYF. This chain uses TRBV11-2 with TRBJ2-3, with D perhaps matching TRBD2 (6 bases). Germline V gene data show CDR1 as SGHAT and CDR2 as FQNNGV. V dropped 8 bases and J dropped 1 base, with 10 bases sitting between them. The CDR3 is 13 amino acids.

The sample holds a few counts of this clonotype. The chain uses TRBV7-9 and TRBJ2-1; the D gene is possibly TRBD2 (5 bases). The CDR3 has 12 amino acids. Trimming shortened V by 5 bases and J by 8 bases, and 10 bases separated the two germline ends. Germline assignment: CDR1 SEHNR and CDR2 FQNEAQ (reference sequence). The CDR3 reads CASSPPGDEQFF. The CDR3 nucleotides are TGTGCCAGCAGCCCTCCCGGGGATGAGCAGTTCTTC. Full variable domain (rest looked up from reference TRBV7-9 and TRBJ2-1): DTGVSQNPRHKITKRGQNVTFRCDPISEHNRLYWYRQTLGQGPEFLTYFQNEAQLEKSRLLSDRFSAERPKGSFSTLEIQRTEQGDSAMYLCASSPPGDEQFFGPGTRLTVL.

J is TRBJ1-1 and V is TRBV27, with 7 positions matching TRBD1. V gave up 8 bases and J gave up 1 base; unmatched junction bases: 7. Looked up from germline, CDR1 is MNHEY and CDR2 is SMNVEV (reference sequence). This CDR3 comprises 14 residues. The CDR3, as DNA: TGTGCCAGCGGAAACAGGGGTCCGAACACTGAAGCTTTCTTT. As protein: CASGNRGPNTEAFF.

In DNA form, the CDR3 reads TGCAGCGTTGGTACGACAGATAGCAATCAGCCCCAGCATTTT. This translates into CSVGTTDSNQPQHF. The V gene is TRBV29-1, the J gene TRBJ1-5; perhaps TRBD1 as D (5 bases). Trimming took off 4 bases at V and 0 bases at J, with 10 bases between the two ends. The germline CDR1 and CDR2 sequences are SQVTM and ANQGSEA. The CDR3 extends over 14 amino acids.

The CDR3 DNA reads TGTGCCAGCAGCCAAGATGTGGCCGACAATGAGCAGTTCTTC. Translated, it gives CASSQDVADNEQFF. The gene calls are TRBV3-1 and TRBJ2-1; D gene uncertain. Germline-derived CDR1 and CDR2 are LGHDT and YNNKEL (reference sequence). V was shortened by 0 bases and J by 5 bases, with 8 bases between the two germline ends. This CDR3 has 14 amino acids.

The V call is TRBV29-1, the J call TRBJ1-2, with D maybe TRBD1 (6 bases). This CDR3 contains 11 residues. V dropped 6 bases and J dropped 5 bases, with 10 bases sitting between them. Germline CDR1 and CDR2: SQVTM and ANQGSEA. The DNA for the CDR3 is TGCAGCGTCTGGACAGAATATGGCTACACCTTC. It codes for CSVWTEYGYTF. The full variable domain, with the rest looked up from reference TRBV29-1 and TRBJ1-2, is SAVISQKPSRDICQRGTSLTIQCQVDSQVTMMFWYRQQPGQSLTLIATANQGSEATYESGFVIDKFPISRPNLTFSTLTVSNMSPEDSSIYLCSVWTEYGYTFGSGTRLTVV.

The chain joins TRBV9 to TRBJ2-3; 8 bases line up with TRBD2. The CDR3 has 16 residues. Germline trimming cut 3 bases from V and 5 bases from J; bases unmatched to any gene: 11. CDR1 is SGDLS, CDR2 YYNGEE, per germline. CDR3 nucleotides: TGTGCCAGCAGCGGGGGTCGGGGGGGGCAGCGAGATACGCAGTATTTT. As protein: CASSGGRGGQRDTQYF. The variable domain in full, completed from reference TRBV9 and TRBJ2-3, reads DSGVTQTPKHLITATGQRVTLRCSPRSGDLSVYWYQQSLDQGLQFLIQYYNGEERAKGNILERFSAQQFPDLHSELNLSSLELGDSALYFCASSGGRGGQRDTQYFGPGTRLTVL.

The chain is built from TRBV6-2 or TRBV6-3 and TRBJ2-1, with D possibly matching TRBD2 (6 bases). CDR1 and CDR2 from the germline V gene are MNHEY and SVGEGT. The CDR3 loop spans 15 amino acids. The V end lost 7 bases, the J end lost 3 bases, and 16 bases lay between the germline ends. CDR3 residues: CASTSRDWDYNEQFF. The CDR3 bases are TGTGCCAGCACCTCCCGGGACTGGGACTACAATGAGCAGTTCTTC.

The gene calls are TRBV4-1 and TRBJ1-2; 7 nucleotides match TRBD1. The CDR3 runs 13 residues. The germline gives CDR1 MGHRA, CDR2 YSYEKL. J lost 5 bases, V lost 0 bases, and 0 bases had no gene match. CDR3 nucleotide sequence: TGCGCCAGCAGCCAAGAGACAGGGTATGGCTACACCTTC. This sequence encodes CASSQETGYGYTF.

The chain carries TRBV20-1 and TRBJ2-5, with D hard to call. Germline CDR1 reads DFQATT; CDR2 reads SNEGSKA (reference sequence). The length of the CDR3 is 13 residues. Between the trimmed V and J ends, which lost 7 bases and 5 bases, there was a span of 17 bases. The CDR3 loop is CSVYVIGWETQYF. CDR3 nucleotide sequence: TGCAGTGTCTACGTTATAGGCTGGGAGACCCAGTACTTC.